The entry below describes one T cell receptor (beta chain). The data originate from a study of blood T cell repertoires in COVID-19. Study background: The analysed material was cDNA or gDNA that came from T cells, B-cell-depleted T cells, or PBMCs.

Trimming removed 6 bases from V and 0 bases from J; junction bases left unmatched: 5. Germline loops: CDR1 MNHEY, CDR2 SVGAGI. CDR3 size: 15 residues. Assay: immunoSEQ multiplex PCR; the TCRdb copy retains only in-frame clones and omits some. Of 310,000 or so clones listed, around 90% were seen once; the top ten hold approximately 6%. Study members were between about 18 and 100 years old and lived in 20 to 25 US regions. For recovered donors of Cohort 3, there were two negative PCRs, clearance, or symptom resolution. J is TRBJ2-1 and V is TRBV6-5; TRBD1 agrees at 7 bases. This receptor was identified in a woman aged 25 to 39 who had recovered from COVID-19. Source material: PBMCs or T cells enriched from blood (not recorded which). The DNA for the CDR3 is TGTGCCAGCAGCCCCGACAGGGACTCCTACAATGAGCAGTTCTTC. This translates into CASSPDRDSYNEQFF.